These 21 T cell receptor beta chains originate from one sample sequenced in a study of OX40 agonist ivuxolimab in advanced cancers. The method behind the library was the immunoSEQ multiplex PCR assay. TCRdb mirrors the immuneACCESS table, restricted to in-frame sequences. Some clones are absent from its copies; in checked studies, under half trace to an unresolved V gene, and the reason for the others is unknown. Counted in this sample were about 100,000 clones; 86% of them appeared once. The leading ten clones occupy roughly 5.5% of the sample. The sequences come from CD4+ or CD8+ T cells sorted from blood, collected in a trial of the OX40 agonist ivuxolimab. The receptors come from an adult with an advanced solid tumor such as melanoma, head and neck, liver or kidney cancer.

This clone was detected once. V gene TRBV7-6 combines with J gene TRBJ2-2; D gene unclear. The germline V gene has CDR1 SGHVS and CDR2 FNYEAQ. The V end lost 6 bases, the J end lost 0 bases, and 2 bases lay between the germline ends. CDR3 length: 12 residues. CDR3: CASRPNTGELFF. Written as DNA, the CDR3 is TGTGCCAGCAGACCGAACACCGGGGAGCTGTTTTTT.

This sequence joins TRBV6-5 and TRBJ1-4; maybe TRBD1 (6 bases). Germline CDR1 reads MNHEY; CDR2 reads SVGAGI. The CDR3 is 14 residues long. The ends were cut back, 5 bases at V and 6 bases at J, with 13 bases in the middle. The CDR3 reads CASSGGQPHEKLFF. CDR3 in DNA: TGTGCCAGCAGTGGGGGACAACCCCATGAAAAACTGTTTTTT.

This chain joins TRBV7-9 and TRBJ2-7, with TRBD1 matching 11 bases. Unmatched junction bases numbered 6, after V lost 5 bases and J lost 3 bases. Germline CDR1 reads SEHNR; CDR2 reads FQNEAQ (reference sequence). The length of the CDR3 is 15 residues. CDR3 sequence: CASSRQGQGDYEQYF. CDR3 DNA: TGTGCCAGCAGCCGACAGGGACAGGGGGACTACGAGCAGTACTTC.

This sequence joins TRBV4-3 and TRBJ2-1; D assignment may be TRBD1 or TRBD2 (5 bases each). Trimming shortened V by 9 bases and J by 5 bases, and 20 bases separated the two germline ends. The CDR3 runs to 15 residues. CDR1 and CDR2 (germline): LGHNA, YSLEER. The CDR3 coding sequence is TGCGCCAGTAGGGGAGACCGAGAAGGCGACAATGAGCAGTTCTTC. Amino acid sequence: CASRGDREGDNEQFF.

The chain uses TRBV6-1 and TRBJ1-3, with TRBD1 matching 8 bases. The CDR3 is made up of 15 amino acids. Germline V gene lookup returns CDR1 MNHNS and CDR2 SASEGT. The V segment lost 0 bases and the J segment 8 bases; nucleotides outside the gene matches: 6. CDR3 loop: CASSEATGARDTIYF. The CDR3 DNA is TGTGCCAGCAGTGAAGCGACAGGGGCGAGGGACACCATATATTTT.

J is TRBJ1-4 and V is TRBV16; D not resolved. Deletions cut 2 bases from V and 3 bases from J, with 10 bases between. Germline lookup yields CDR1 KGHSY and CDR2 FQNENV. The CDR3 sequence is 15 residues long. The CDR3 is CASSQRLSPNEKLFF. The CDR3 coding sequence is TGTGCCAGCAGCCAACGTCTCTCGCCTAATGAAAAACTGTTTTTT.

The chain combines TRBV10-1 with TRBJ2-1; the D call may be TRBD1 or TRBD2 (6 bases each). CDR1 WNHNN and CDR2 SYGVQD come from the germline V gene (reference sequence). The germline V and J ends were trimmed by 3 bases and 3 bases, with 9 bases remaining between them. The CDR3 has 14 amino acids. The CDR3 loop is CASSERGLYNEQFF. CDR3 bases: TGCGCCAGCAGTGAACGGGGGCTCTACAATGAGCAGTTCTTC.

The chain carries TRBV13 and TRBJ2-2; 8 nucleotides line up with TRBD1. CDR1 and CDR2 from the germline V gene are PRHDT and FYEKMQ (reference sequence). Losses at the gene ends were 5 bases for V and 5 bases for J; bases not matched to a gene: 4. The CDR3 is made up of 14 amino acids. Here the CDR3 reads CASSRTGWTGELFF. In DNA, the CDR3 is TGTGCCAGCAGCCGGACAGGGTGGACCGGGGAGCTGTTTTTT.

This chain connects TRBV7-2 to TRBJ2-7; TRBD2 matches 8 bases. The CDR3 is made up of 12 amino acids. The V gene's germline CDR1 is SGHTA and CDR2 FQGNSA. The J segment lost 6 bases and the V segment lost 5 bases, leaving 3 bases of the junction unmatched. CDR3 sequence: CASSPGTSEQYF. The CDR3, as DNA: TGTGCCAGCAGCCCAGGGACTAGCGAGCAGTACTTC.

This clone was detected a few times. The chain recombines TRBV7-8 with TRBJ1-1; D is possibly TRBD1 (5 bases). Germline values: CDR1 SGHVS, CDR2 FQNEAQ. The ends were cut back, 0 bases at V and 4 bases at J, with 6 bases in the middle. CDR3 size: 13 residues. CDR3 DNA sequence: TGTGCCAGCAGCTTAGCAGGGGTCACTGAAGCTTTCTTT. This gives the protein CASSLAGVTEAFF.

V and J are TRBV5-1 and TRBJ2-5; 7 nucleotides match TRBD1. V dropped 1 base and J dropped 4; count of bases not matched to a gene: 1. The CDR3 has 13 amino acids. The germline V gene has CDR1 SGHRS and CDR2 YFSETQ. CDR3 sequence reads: CASSLNRGETQYF. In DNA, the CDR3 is TGCGCCAGCAGCTTGAACAGGGGAGAGACCCAGTACTTC.

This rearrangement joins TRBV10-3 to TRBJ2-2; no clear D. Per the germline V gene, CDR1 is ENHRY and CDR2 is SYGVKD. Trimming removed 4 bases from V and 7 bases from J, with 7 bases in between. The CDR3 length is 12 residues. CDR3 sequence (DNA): TGTGCCATCAGTGCGGTTGTCGGGGAGCTGTTTTTT. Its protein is CAISAVVGELFF.

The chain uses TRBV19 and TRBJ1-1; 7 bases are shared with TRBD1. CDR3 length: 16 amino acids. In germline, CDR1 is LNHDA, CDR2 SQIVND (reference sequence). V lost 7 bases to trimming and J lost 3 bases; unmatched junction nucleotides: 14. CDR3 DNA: TGTGCCAGTATTGAGGGGGCCTCCAGGGGCTACACTGAAGCTTTCTTT. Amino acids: CASIEGASRGYTEAFF.

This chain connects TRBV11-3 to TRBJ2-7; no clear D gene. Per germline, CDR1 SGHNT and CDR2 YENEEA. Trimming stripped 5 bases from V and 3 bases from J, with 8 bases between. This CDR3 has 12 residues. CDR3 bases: TGTGCCAGCAGCCGCAGGAACTACGAGCAGTACTTC. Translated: CASSRRNYEQYF. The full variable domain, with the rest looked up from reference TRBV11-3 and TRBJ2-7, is EAGVVQSPRYKIIEKKQPVAFWCNPISGHNTLYWYLQNLGQGPELLIRYENEEAVDDSQLPKDRFSAERLKGVDSTLKIQPAELGDSAVYLCASSRRNYEQYFGPGTRLTVT.

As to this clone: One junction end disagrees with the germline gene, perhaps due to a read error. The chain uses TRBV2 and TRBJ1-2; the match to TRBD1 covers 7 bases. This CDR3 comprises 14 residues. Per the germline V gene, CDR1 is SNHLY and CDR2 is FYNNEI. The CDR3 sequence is CASSEGTGVYGYAF. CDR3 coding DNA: TGTGCCAGCAGTGAAGGGACAGGAGTCTATGGCTACGCCTTC.

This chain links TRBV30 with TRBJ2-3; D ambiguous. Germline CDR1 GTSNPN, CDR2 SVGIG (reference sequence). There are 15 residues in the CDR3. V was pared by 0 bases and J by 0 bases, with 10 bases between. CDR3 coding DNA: TGTGCCTGGAGTGTTGATTCCGGGAGCACAGATACGCAGTATTTT. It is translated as CAWSVDSGSTDTQYF.

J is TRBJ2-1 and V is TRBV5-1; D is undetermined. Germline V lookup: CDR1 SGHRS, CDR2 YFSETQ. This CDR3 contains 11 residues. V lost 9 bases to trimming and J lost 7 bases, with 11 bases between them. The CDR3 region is CATRGENEQFF. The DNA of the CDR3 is TGCGCCACCCGTGGTGAGAATGAGCAGTTCTTC.

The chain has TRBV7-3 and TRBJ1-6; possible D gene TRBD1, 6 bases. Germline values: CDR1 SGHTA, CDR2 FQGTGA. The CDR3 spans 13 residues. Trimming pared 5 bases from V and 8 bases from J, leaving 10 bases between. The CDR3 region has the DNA TGTGCCAGCAGCACCCGACAGGATTCACCCCTCCACTTT. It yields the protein CASSTRQDSPLHF.

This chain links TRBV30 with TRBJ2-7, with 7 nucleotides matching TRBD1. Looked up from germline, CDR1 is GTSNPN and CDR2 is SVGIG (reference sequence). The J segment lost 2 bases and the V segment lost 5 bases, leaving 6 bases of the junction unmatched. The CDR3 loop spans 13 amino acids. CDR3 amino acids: CAWGHGTAYEQYF. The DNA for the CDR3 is TGTGCCTGGGGCCACGGGACAGCCTACGAGCAGTACTTC.

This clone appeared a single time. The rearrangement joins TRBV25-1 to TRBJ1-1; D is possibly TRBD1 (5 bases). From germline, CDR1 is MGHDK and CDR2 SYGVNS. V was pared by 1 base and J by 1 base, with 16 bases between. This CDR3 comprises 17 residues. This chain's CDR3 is CASSESGGAESNTEAFF. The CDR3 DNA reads TGTGCCAGCAGTGAATCGGGTGGGGCAGAATCGAACACTGAAGCTTTCTTT.

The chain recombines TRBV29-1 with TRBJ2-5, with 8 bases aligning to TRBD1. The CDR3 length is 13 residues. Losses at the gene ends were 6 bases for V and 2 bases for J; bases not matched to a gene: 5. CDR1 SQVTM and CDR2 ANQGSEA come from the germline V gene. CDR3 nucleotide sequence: TGCAGCGTCGGACAGGGTAATCAAGAGACCCAGTACTTC. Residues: CSVGQGNQETQYF.